This TCR beta chain was profiled in a study of OX40 agonist ivuxolimab in advanced cancers. General study points: At 0.1 to 3.0 mg/kg and by week 6, CD4+ and CD8+ T cells in the blood had expanded clonally. Expanded peripheral T cells had an undetermined antigen specificity.

As to this clone: Its antigen remains unidentified.

Germline assignment: CDR1 MGHRA and CDR2 YSYEKL. The germline V and J ends were trimmed by 1 base and 5 bases, with 11 bases remaining between them. The CDR3 consists of 14 residues. Patients were excluded for autoimmune disease history or systemic immunosuppression. Using immunoSEQ multiplex PCR, the repertoire was profiled, and TCRdb retains in-frame clones only, with some absent. The sample holds fewer than 30,000 clones, 81% seen once. The receptor's source is an adult with an advanced solid tumor such as melanoma, head and neck, liver or kidney cancer. This chain uses TRBV4-1 with TRBJ2-5; D ambiguous. Sequenced here: CD4+ or CD8+ T cells sorted from blood, sampled in a trial of the OX40 agonist ivuxolimab. The chain's CDR3 is CASSQVDSRETQYF. CDR3 nucleotides: TGCGCCAGCAGCCAAGTCGACTCACGGGAGACCCAGTACTTC.